What follows is one T cell receptor (beta chain) and its context. What it recognizes is unknown. What was sequenced were expressed TCRB transcripts, since all of the isolated RNA had been reverse transcribed. Produced via immunoSEQ multiplex PCR; TCRdb's table is partial and in-frame only. The table lists under 300,000 clones, around 9.9% of them singletons. The data belong to a study of beta chain features in type 1 diabetes. Study results and caveats: Researchers report that Type 1 diabetes patients had moderately but significantly shorter TCRB CDR3s across all four CD4+ subsets. The study found fewer insertions and more deletions at VDJ junctions in type 1 diabetes patients.

Germline assignment: CDR1 LNHNV and CDR2 YYDKDF (reference sequence). The CDR3 contains 16 residues. The V and J ends lost 0 bases and 5 bases respectively, with 16 bases between them. What was sequenced was naive CD4+ T cells from blood. This chain links TRBV15 with TRBJ2-5; weak D call: TRBD2 (7 bases). The clonotype was recovered from a man aged 25-40 years with type 1 diabetes. The DNA for the CDR3 is TGTGCCACCAGCAGAGACGCCGGGGGGCGCGTGGAGACCCAGTACTTC. Translation: CATSRDAGGRVETQYF.